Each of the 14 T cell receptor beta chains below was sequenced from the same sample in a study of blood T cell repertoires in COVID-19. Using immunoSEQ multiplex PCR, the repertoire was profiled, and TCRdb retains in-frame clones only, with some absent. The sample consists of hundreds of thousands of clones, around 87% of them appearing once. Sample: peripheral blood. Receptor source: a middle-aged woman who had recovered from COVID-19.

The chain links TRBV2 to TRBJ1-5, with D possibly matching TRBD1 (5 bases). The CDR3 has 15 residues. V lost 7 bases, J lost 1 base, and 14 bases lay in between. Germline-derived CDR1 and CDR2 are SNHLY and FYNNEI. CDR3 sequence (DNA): TGTGCCAGCAACCTAAGGGAGGGGAGCAATCAGCCCCAGCATTTT. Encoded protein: CASNLREGSNQPQHF.

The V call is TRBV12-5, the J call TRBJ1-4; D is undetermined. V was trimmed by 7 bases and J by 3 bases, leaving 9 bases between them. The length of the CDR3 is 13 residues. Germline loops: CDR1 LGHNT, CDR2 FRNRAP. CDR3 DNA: TGTGCTAGTGCGCCCCAGGCTAATGAAAAACTGTTTTTT. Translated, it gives CASAPQANEKLFF.

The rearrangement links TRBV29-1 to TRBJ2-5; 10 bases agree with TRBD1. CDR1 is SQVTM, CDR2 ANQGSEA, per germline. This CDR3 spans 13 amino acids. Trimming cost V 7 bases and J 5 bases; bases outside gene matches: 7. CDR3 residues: CSADRGRGETQYF. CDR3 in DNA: TGCAGCGCAGACAGGGGGCGGGGGGAGACCCAGTACTTC.

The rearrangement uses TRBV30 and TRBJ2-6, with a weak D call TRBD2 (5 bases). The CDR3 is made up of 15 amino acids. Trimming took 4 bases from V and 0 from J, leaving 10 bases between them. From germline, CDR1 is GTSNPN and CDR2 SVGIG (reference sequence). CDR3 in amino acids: CAWTGRGSGANVLTF. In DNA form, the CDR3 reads TGTGCCTGGACCGGCCGGGGCTCTGGGGCCAACGTCCTGACTTTC.

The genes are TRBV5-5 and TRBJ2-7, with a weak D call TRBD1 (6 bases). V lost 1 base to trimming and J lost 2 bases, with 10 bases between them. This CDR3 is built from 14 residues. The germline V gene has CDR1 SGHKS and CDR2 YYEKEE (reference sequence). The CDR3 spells CASSLSRGPYEQYF. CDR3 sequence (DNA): TGTGCCAGCAGCTTGAGCAGGGGTCCCTACGAGCAGTACTTC.

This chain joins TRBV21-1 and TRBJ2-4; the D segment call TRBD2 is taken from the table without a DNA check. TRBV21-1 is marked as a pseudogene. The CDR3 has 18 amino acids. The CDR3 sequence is CASSKGGVGSLAKNIQYF. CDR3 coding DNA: TGTGCCAGCAGCAAAGGCGGGGTGGGAAGCCTAGCCAAAAACATTCAGTACTTC.

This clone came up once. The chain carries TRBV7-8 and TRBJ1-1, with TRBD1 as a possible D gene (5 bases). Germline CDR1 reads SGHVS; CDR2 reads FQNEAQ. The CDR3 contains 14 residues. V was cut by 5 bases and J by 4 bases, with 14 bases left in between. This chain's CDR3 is CASSPRRGSTEAFF. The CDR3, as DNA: TGTGCCAGCAGCCCCCGTCGGGGGAGCACTGAAGCTTTCTTT.

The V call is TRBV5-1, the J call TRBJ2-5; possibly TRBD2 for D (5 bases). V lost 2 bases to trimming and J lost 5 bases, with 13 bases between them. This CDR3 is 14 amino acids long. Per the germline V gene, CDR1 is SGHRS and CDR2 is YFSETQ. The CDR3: CASSFEGHGETQYF. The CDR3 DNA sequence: TGCGCCAGCAGCTTTGAGGGCCACGGGGAGACCCAGTACTTC.

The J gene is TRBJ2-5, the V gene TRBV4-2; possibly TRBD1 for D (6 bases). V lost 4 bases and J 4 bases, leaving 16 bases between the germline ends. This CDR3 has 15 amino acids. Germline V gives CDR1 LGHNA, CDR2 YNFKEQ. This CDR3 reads CASSPYVGGRETQYF. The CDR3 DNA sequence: TGTGCCAGCAGCCCTTATGTAGGGGGAAGAGAGACCCAGTACTTC.

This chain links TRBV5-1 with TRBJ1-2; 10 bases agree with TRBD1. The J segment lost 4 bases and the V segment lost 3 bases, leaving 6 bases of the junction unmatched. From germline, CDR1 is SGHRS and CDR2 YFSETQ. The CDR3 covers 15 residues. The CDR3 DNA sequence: TGCGCCAGCAGCTGGACCGGGACAGGGGCCTATGGCTACACCTTC. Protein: CASSWTGTGAYGYTF. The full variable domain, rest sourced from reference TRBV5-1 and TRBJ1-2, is KAGVTQTPRYLIKTRGQQVTLSCSPISGHRSVSWYQQTPGQGLQFLFEYFSETQRNKGNFPGRFSGRQFSNSRSEMNVSTLELGDSALYLCASSWTGTGAYGYTFGSGTRLTVV.

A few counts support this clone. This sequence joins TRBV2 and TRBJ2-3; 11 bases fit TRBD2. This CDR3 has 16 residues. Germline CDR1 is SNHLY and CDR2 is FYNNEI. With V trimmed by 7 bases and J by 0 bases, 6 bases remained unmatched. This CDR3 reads CASTPGLAESTDTQYF. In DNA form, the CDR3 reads TGTGCCAGCACGCCGGGACTAGCGGAAAGCACAGATACGCAGTATTTT.

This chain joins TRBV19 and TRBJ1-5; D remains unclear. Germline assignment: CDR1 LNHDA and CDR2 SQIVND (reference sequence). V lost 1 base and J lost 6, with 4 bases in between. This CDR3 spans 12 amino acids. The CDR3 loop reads CASSIVRQPQHF. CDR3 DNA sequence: TGTGCCAGTAGTATAGTGCGTCAGCCCCAGCATTTT.

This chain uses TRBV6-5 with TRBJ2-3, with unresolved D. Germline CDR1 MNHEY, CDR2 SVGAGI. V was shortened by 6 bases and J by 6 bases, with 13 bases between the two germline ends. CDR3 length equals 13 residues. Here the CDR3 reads CASSPERRDTQYF. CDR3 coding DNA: TGTGCCAGCAGCCCCGAGAGGCGGGATACGCAGTATTTT.

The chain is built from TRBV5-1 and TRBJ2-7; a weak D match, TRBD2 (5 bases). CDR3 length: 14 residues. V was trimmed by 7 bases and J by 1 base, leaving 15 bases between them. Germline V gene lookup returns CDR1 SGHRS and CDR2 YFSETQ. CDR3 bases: TGCGCCAGCGCCCGCCGAGAGGGTTCCTACGAGCAGTACTTC. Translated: CASARREGSYEQYF.